The 4 T cell receptor beta chains presented below share a single source sample, sequenced in a study of blood T cell repertoires in COVID-19. Sequencing was performed with immunoSEQ multiplex PCR; in TCRdb, only in-frame clones are kept and a portion is missing. Here the sample spans about 430,000 clones, around 90% being singletons. The source material was peripheral blood. Source of these receptors: a man between 18 and 29 years old with COVID-19, enrolled during active disease.

This chain uses TRBV5-5 with TRBJ1-6; 7 bases match TRBD1. The V segment lost 4 bases and the J segment 6 bases; nucleotides outside the gene matches: 4. Per germline, CDR1 SGHKS and CDR2 YYEKEE (reference sequence). This CDR3 spans 14 amino acids. CDR3: CASSIGTVNSPLHF. Here the CDR3 DNA reads TGTGCCAGCAGCATCGGGACAGTTAATTCACCCCTCCACTTT.

This CDR3 reads CASSSVVGRTSTDTQYF. CDR3 DNA sequence: TGTGCCAGCAGCTCCGTAGTCGGGCGGACTAGCACAGATACGCAGTATTTT. This sequence joins TRBV13 and TRBJ2-3; D perhaps matches TRBD2 (5 bases). The germline V gene has CDR1 PRHDT and CDR2 FYEKMQ (reference sequence). The V gene lost 4 bases and the J gene lost 0 bases, with 17 bases spanning the gap. This CDR3 contains 17 residues.

The chain combines TRBV5-5 with TRBJ1-5, with 9 bases lining up with TRBD1. The V segment lost 1 base and the J segment 7 bases; nucleotides outside the gene matches: 9. CDR1 and CDR2 (germline): SGHKS, YYEKEE (reference sequence). This CDR3 has 16 residues. The CDR3 nucleotides read TGTGCCAGCAGCTTGTTGGGACAGGGCCTAGGCCAGCCCCAGCATTTT. Residues: CASSLLGQGLGQPQHF.

This clone was seen more than once but under ten times. This chain joins TRBV7-3 and TRBJ1-2; D gene uncertain. The CDR3 sequence is 14 residues long. The germline gives CDR1 SGHTA, CDR2 FQGTGA. V was trimmed by 2 bases and J by 8 bases, leaving 15 bases between them. The CDR3 protein is CASSLGTPGGGYTF. The CDR3 region has the DNA TGTGCCAGCAGCTTAGGCACACCGGGCGGGGGCTACACCTTC.